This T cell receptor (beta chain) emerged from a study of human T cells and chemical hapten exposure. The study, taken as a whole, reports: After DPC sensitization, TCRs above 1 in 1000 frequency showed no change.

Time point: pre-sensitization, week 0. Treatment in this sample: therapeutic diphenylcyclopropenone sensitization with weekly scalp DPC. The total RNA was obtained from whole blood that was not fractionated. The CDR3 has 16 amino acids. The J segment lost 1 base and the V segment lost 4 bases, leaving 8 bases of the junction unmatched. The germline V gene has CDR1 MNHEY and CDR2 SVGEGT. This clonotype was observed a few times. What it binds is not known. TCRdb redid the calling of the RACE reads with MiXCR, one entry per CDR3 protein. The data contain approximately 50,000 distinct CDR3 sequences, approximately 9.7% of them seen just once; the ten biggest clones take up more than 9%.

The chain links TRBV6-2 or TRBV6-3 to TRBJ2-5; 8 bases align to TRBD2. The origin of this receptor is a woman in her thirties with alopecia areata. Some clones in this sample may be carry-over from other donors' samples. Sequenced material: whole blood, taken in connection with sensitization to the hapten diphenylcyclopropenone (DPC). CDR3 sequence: CASSSGVLAGQETQYF. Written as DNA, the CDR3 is TGTGCCAGCAGTTCGGGCGTGCTAGCGGGCCAAGAGACCCAGTACTTC.